One sample yielded the 32 T cell receptor beta chains listed below, sequenced in a study of cytomegalovirus exposure and HLA in healthy donors. Primers: 60 Vbeta forward and 13 Jbeta reverse. The method was immunoSEQ multiplex PCR; TCRdb's version includes in-frame clones alone and lacks a portion of them. The sample lists some 66,000 clones, approximately 75% seen once, with approximately 8% in the top ten. The sample consisted of PBMCs. Source of these receptors: a man aged 60 to 75 in good health and CMV-seropositive.

V usage is TRBV5-1 and J usage is TRBJ1-6, with 7 bases fitting TRBD1. CDR3 size: 14 residues. CDR1 is SGHRS and CDR2 is YFSETQ in the germline V gene. The V segment lost 2 bases and the J segment 9 bases; nucleotides outside the gene matches: 5. CDR3 sequence reads: CASSLGTASSPLHF. The CDR3 DNA follows: TGCGCCAGCAGCTTAGGGACAGCTAGTTCACCCCTCCACTTT.

This chain links TRBV2 with TRBJ1-6; D remains unclear. V lost 2 bases and J lost 7, with 9 bases in between. CDR3 length: 14 residues. Germline CDR1 and CDR2: SNHLY and FYNNEI. In DNA, the CDR3 is TGTGCCAGCAGTGAATGGGCAGTAAATTCACCCCTCCACTTT. Protein: CASSEWAVNSPLHF.

This clone has just a few counts. The gene calls are TRBV5-4 and TRBJ1-6, with D perhaps TRBD1 (6 bases). Germline CDR1 reads SGHNT; CDR2 reads YYREEE (reference sequence). V was pared by 1 base and J by 5 bases, with 22 bases between. This CDR3 region has 19 residues. The CDR3 protein is CASSLTTGPIPLDNSPLHF. DNA for the CDR3: TGTGCCAGCAGCTTGACGACAGGACCTATACCCCTGGATAATTCACCCCTCCACTTT.

The chain carries TRBV5-5 and TRBJ2-2; weak D call: TRBD1 (5 bases). The CDR3 is 13 residues long. Looked up from germline, CDR1 is SGHKS and CDR2 is YYEKEE (reference sequence). V lost 0 bases and J lost 7, with 7 bases in between. For the CDR3, the DNA is TGTGCCAGCAGCTTGGTAGGGGACGGGGAGCTGTTTTTT. Its translation: CASSLVGDGELFF.

The V gene is TRBV14, the J gene TRBJ2-3, with 9 bases lining up with TRBD2. The V gene end was trimmed by 6 bases and the J gene end by 3 bases; junction bases not matched to a gene: 7. The CDR3 runs 15 residues. Germline V CDR1 and CDR2: SGHDN, FVKESK. The CDR3 loop reads CASSFGLARTDTQYF. The CDR3 DNA is TGTGCCAGCAGTTTCGGACTAGCGAGAACAGATACGCAGTATTTT.

This clone was recorded a few times. The chain is built from TRBV6-6 and TRBJ2-7; tentatively, D is TRBD1 (6 bases). The V end lost 2 bases, the J end lost 3 bases, and 11 bases lay between the germline ends. Germline V CDR1 and CDR2: MNHNY, SVGAGI (reference sequence). The CDR3 is made up of 14 amino acids. CDR3 DNA sequence: TGTGCCAGCAGTTACAAGGTCAGGGGCTACGAGCAGTACTTC. The encoded protein is CASSYKVRGYEQYF.

This rearrangement joins TRBV10-3 to TRBJ2-7; 9 nucleotides agree with TRBD2. The V and J ends lost 4 bases and 2 bases, in that order; junction bases with no gene match: 3. This CDR3 contains 14 residues. Looked up from germline, CDR1 is ENHRY and CDR2 is SYGVKD. CDR3 in DNA: TGTGCCATCAGTGTATCTAGCGGGGCCTACGAGCAGTACTTC. It specifies CAISVSSGAYEQYF.

The CDR3 loop is CASRARGLAGVKRVQETQYF. The CDR3 DNA is TGTGCCAGCAGGGCCAGGGGACTAGCGGGAGTTAAGAGGGTCCAAGAGACCCAGTACTTC. The V gene is TRBV27, the J gene TRBJ2-5, with 14 bases that match TRBD2. The CDR3 runs 20 residues. The trim removed 6 bases at V and 1 base at J, leaving 16 bases unmatched. The V gene's germline CDR1 is MNHEY and CDR2 SMNVEV (reference sequence).

This clone appeared a few times. This rearrangement joins TRBV2 to TRBJ2-1, with 9 bases fitting TRBD1. V lost 6 bases to trimming and J lost 6 bases; unmatched junction nucleotides: 9. This CDR3 is built from 15 residues. CDR1 is SNHLY and CDR2 is FYNNEI in the germline V gene. CDR3 bases: TGTGCCAGCAGCGCCGGGACAGGGTTGGGCAATGAGCAGTTCTTC. It yields the protein CASSAGTGLGNEQFF.

The rearrangement joins TRBV27 to TRBJ1-5; 7 positions match TRBD1. There are 17 residues in the CDR3. Germline CDR1 and CDR2: MNHEY and SMNVEV (reference sequence). The junction had 6 bases not matched to a gene; V was cut back by 0 bases and J by 1 base. DNA for the CDR3: TGTGCCAGCAGTTTATCGGTCTGGGACAGCAGCAATCAGCCCCAGCATTTT. Protein: CASSLSVWDSSNQPQHF.

In nucleotides, the CDR3 is TGTGCCAGCACCCCGCGACAGGGGAACACTGAAGCTTTCTTT. It translates to CASTPRQGNTEAFF. The J gene is TRBJ1-1, the V gene TRBV6-5, with 7 bases that match TRBD1. The CDR3 consists of 14 residues. The trim removed 7 bases at V and 1 base at J, leaving 6 bases unmatched. Germline CDR1 MNHEY, CDR2 SVGAGI.

The rearrangement uses TRBV9 and TRBJ2-5, with TRBD1 identical over 7 bases. The CDR3 totals 13 residues. V shed 3 bases, J shed 3 bases, and the junction held 2 bases outside the gene matches. CDR1 is SGDLS and CDR2 is YYNGEE in the germline V gene. CDR3 sequence: CASSAGQEETQYF. The CDR3 nucleotides read TGTGCCAGCAGCGCCGGACAGGAAGAGACCCAGTACTTC.

The V call is TRBV5-8, the J call TRBJ2-5; D uncertain. The V and J ends lost 2 bases and 3 bases respectively, with 8 bases between them. CDR1 is SGHTS and CDR2 is YDEGEE in the germline V gene. The CDR3 is made up of 13 amino acids. CDR3 amino acids: CASSFAAKETQYF. The CDR3 DNA reads TGTGCCAGCAGCTTTGCGGCTAAAGAGACCCAGTACTTC.

This clone was picked up one time. CDR3 protein: CASNRQGGQPQHF. For the CDR3, the DNA is TGTGCCAGCAATCGGCAGGGAGGGCAGCCCCAGCATTTT. The chain links TRBV6-6 to TRBJ1-5; D perhaps matches TRBD1 (5 bases). V was trimmed by 7 bases and J by 7 bases, leaving 14 bases between them. This CDR3 spans 13 amino acids. From germline, CDR1 is MNHNY and CDR2 SVGAGI (reference sequence).

This clone was detected a few times. CDR3 region: CASRGADRGNQPQHF. DNA of the CDR3: TGTGCCAGCAGAGGGGCAGACAGGGGCAATCAGCCCCAGCATTTT. The chain has TRBV2 and TRBJ1-5, with 7 positions matching TRBD1. The CDR3 has 15 amino acids. V lost 6 bases and J lost 2; bases outside the gene matches: 7. Germline V lookup: CDR1 SNHLY, CDR2 FYNNEI.

The chain joins TRBV11-3 to TRBJ2-7; 13 bases agree with TRBD2. Germline lookup yields CDR1 SGHNT and CDR2 YENEEA. CDR3 size: 16 residues. The ends lost 4 bases at V and 3 bases at J; junction bases unmatched: 6. This chain's CDR3 is CASSSGTSGAYYEQYF. For the CDR3, the DNA is TGTGCCAGCAGCTCGGGGACTAGCGGGGCCTACTACGAGCAGTACTTC.

This sequence joins TRBV25-1 and TRBJ1-5, with D unresolved. Germline V gene lookup returns CDR1 MGHDK and CDR2 SYGVNS. Trimming left V 4 bases short and J 0 bases short, with 16 bases between. This CDR3 is built from 17 residues. CDR3 residues: CASSALDSFYSNQPQHF. The CDR3, as DNA: TGTGCCAGCAGTGCGCTGGACTCTTTTTATAGCAATCAGCCCCAGCATTTT.

The J gene is TRBJ1-4, the V gene TRBV21-1. TRBV21-1 is listed as a pseudogene. The CDR3 length is 18 residues. The CDR3: CASSSHPGGGPTNEKLFF. CDR3 sequence (DNA): TGTGCCAGCAGCTCCCACCCCGGGGGGGGCCCCACTAATGAAAAACTGTTTTTT.

The chain recombines TRBV25-1 with TRBJ2-3, with D possibly TRBD1 on 6 matching bases. The CDR3 runs to 16 residues. The ends were cut back, 5 bases at V and 1 base at J, with 16 bases in the middle. Germline CDR1 reads MGHDK; CDR2 reads SYGVNS. CDR3 sequence reads: CASSPNWDTGTDTQYF. The CDR3 bases are TGTGCCAGCAGTCCGAATTGGGACACGGGCACAGATACGCAGTATTTT.

The chain combines TRBV6-1 with TRBJ2-3; 10 bases align to TRBD2. This CDR3 is 16 amino acids long. V gave up 4 bases and J gave up 3 bases; unmatched junction bases: 7. Germline CDR1 and CDR2: MNHNS and SASEGT. The CDR3 sequence: CASSASGGGGTDTQYF. The CDR3 DNA is TGTGCCAGCAGTGCGAGCGGGGGGGGTGGAACAGATACGCAGTATTTT.

The chain uses TRBV6-6 and TRBJ2-4; D possibly corresponds to TRBD1 (6 bases). This CDR3 region has 16 residues. Germline lookup yields CDR1 MNHNY and CDR2 SVGAGI (reference sequence). V shed 4 bases and J shed 1 base, with 14 bases lying between them. CDR3 bases: TGTGCCAGCAGTTGGACAGCCCTAGGGGCCAAAAACATTCAGTACTTC. Its protein product is CASSWTALGAKNIQYF.

J is TRBJ2-3 and V is TRBV6-7; a possible D gene is TRBD2 (6 bases). TRBV6-7 is flagged as an ORF with uncertain function. CDR3 size: 15 residues. With 2 bases removed from V and 6 bases from J, the gap between germline ends came to 15 bases. The CDR3 bases are TGTGCCAGCAGTTACAAAGGGCGGGACGGGGATACGCAGTATTTT. This translates into CASSYKGRDGDTQYF.

CDR3 DNA sequence: TGTGCCAGCAGCGTGAGAGGGATGAACACTGAAGCTTTCTTT. Translation: CASSVRGMNTEAFF. The gene calls are TRBV5-4 and TRBJ1-1; D is uncertain. Germline V gene lookup returns CDR1 SGHNT and CDR2 YYREEE (reference sequence). The CDR3 is made up of 14 amino acids. The V gene lost 4 bases and the J gene lost 0 bases, with 10 bases spanning the gap.

The chain combines TRBV9 with TRBJ2-1, with a possible D match to TRBD1 (6 bases). Germline CDR1 reads SGDLS; CDR2 reads YYNGEE. This CDR3 is built from 16 residues. Deletions cut 0 bases from V and 0 bases from J, with 10 bases between. This CDR3 is CASSVAGRGSYNEQFF. In DNA, the CDR3 is TGTGCCAGCAGCGTAGCTGGCAGGGGCTCCTACAATGAGCAGTTCTTC.

This chain uses TRBV5-1 with TRBJ2-1, with 7 bases aligning to TRBD1. Germline values: CDR1 SGHRS, CDR2 YFSETQ. Unmatched junction bases numbered 7, after V lost 4 bases and J lost 9 bases. The CDR3 runs to 13 residues. Written as DNA, the CDR3 is TGCGCCAGCAGCCCGCAGGGGGACCTTGAGCAGTTCTTC. Translated: CASSPQGDLEQFF. The entire variable domain, with the rest obtained from reference TRBV5-1 and TRBJ2-1, is as follows: KAGVTQTPRYLIKTRGQQVTLSCSPISGHRSVSWYQQTPGQGLQFLFEYFSETQRNKGNFPGRFSGRQFSNSRSEMNVSTLELGDSALYLCASSPQGDLEQFFGPGTRLTVL.

CDR3 sequence reads: CASSLGTGTDYTF. In DNA form, the CDR3 reads TGTGCCAGCAGCTTGGGGACAGGGACGGACTACACCTTC. V usage is TRBV5-6 and J usage is TRBJ1-2, with TRBD1 matching 8 bases. The CDR3 covers 13 residues. In germline, CDR1 is SGHDT, CDR2 YYEEEE. Germline trimming cut 0 bases from V and 10 bases from J; bases unmatched to any gene: 5.

The chain recombines TRBV5-4 with TRBJ2-7; TRBD2 matches at 9 bases. Per germline, CDR1 SGHNT and CDR2 YYREEE (reference sequence). With 4 bases clipped from V and 6 bases from J, the junction kept 8 bases outside the gene matches. This CDR3 has 14 residues. CDR3 loop: CASSLAGRVVEQYF. The CDR3 DNA reads as TGTGCCAGCAGCCTAGCGGGAAGGGTTGTCGAGCAGTACTTC.

J is TRBJ1-2 and V is TRBV5-5; tentatively, D is TRBD1 (6 bases). Trimming stripped 0 bases from V and 1 base from J, with 7 bases between. Germline CDR1 SGHKS, CDR2 YYEKEE (reference sequence). This CDR3 contains 14 residues. CDR3 in DNA: TGTGCCAGCAGCTTGGACAGGGTTAACTATGGCTACACCTTC. It encodes CASSLDRVNYGYTF.

This chain links TRBV6-1 with TRBJ1-5, with a possible D match to TRBD1 (5 bases). Per the germline V gene, CDR1 is MNHNS and CDR2 is SASEGT. The CDR3 has 14 amino acids. V was shortened by 6 bases and J by 6 bases, with 15 bases between the two germline ends. This chain's CDR3 is CASSGGVFAQPQHF. CDR3 nucleotides: TGTGCCAGCAGCGGGGGGGTTTTTGCTCAGCCCCAGCATTTT.

The rearrangement links TRBV6-1 to TRBJ2-7; D ambiguous. Germline V gene lookup returns CDR1 MNHNS and CDR2 SASEGT. CDR3 length equals 14 residues. With 4 bases removed from V and 7 bases from J, the gap between germline ends came to 17 bases. The CDR3 DNA is TGTGCCAGCAGTGGTCCCCTCGGAGTAAGGGAGCAGTACTTC. This codes for CASSGPLGVREQYF.

The chain links TRBV7-6 to TRBJ1-6; possible D gene TRBD1, 5 bases. Trimming took 2 bases from V and 7 from J, leaving 12 bases between them. CDR1 SGHVS and CDR2 FNYEAQ come from the germline V gene. The CDR3 is 15 amino acids. The CDR3 sequence: CASSLNSQGNSPLHF. CDR3 bases: TGTGCCAGCAGCTTAAATTCCCAGGGAAATTCACCCCTCCACTTT.

The chain carries TRBV11-1 and TRBJ2-3; the match to TRBD1 covers 10 bases. V shed 4 bases, J shed 4 bases, and the junction held 8 bases outside the gene matches. The CDR3 is 16 amino acids. Germline CDR1 SGHAT, CDR2 FQDESV (reference sequence). CDR3 loop: CASSYLTGTGADTQYF. The CDR3 DNA follows: TGTGCCAGCAGCTATCTTACCGGGACAGGGGCAGATACGCAGTATTTT.